Below, 2 T cell receptor beta chains from the same sample are listed, as sequenced in a study of molecular identifiers for immune sequencing clone quantification. Via MiXCR, TCRdb re-called the PCR reads, giving one row per CDR3 protein. The sample lists around 470,000 distinct CDR3 sequences, 20% to 25% occurring once. The sample consisted of naive CD8+ T cells from blood, with Jurkat cell RNA spiked in. Subset given: FACS-sorted CD8+CD4-CCR7+CD45RA+ naive T cells. All receptors come from a human donor in good health. Some libraries in this study had Jurkat cell RNA spiked in.

This clonotype was recorded many times. This sequence joins TRBV29-1 and TRBJ1-2; 8 positions match TRBD1. Losses at the gene ends were 6 bases for V and 2 bases for J; bases not matched to a gene: 5. The CDR3 loop spans 13 amino acids. Germline V gene data show CDR1 as SQVTM and CDR2 as ANQGSEA. The DNA of the CDR3 is TGCAGCGTGCTCGACAGGGGAAACTATGGCTACACCTTC. It codes for CSVLDRGNYGYTF. Drawing the rest from reference TRBV29-1 and TRBJ1-2, the complete variable domain is SAVISQKPSRDICQRGTSLTIQCQVDSQVTMMFWYRQQPGQSLTLIATANQGSEATYESGFVIDKFPISRPNLTFSTLTVSNMSPEDSSIYLCSVLDRGNYGYTFGSGTRLTVV.

Concerning this clonotype itself: A read error is likely, as this CDR3 ends without the conserved phenylalanine or tryptophan. The chain's CDR3 is CASSSRDRGLNQPQHS. The CDR3 nucleotides are TGTGCCAGCAGCTCGCGGGACAGGGGGCTTAATCAGCCCCAGCATTCT. The rearrangement uses TRBV5-6 and TRBJ1-5; 12 nucleotides agree with TRBD1. The CDR3 is 16 amino acids. V was clipped by 3 bases and J by 4 bases; unmatched bases: 5. Germline CDR1 reads SGHDT; CDR2 reads YYEEEE.